These T cell receptor beta chains were read from a single sample in a study of blood T cell repertoires in COVID-19. Profiling relied on immunoSEQ multiplex PCR, and the TCRdb table lists in-frame clones only, not all of them. The sample holds under 150,000 clones; roughly 80% are singletons and the top ten take roughly 10%. The material sequenced was peripheral blood. The source of these receptors is a woman aged 80 or over in a cohort sampled during active or convalescent COVID-19. Each CDR3 is given with its conserved first and last residue. D genes are given only for firm matches. Some rows mark clone size as missing; the rest say once, few, many or name a class of expanded clone.

v_call: TRBV29-1; j_call: TRBJ2-5; d_call: NA; clone_size: NA; cdr3_aa: CSVVQETQYF; cdr3_nt: TGCAGCGTTGTACAGGAGACCCAGTACTTC
v_call: TRBV21-1; j_call: TRBJ1-1; d_call: NA; clone_size: NA; cdr3_aa: CASSRGQGASNTEAFF; cdr3_nt: TGTGCCAGCAGCCGTGGACAGGGGGCTTCGAACACTGAAGCTTTCTTT
v_call: TRBV6-2/TRBV6-3; j_call: TRBJ2-3; d_call: NA; clone_size: NA; cdr3_aa: CASSYHDSGGVGSTDTQYF; cdr3_nt: TGTGCCAGCAGTTACCACGACAGCGGAGGGGTCGGTAGCACAGATACGCAGTATTTT
v_call: TRBV6-2/TRBV6-3; j_call: TRBJ1-1; d_call: NA; clone_size: NA; cdr3_aa: CASSYGGGTEAFF; cdr3_nt: TGTGCCAGCAGTTACGGGGGGGGGACTGAAGCTTTCTTT
v_call: TRBV5-4; j_call: TRBJ1-1; d_call: NA; clone_size: NA; cdr3_aa: CASSFRGGTEAFF; cdr3_nt: TGTGCCAGCAGCTTTCGGGGGGGGACTGAAGCTTTCTTT
v_call: TRBV19; j_call: TRBJ2-1; d_call: NA; clone_size: NA; cdr3_aa: CASSDLHRVASSYNEQFF; cdr3_nt: TGTGCCAGTAGTGACCTTCACAGGGTAGCGAGCTCCTACAATGAGCAGTTCTTC
v_call: TRBV5-5; j_call: TRBJ2-7; d_call: NA; clone_size: NA; cdr3_aa: CASSLAQGRSYEQYF; cdr3_nt: TGTGCCAGCAGCTTGGCCCAGGGTAGGTCCTACGAGCAGTACTTC
v_call: TRBV18; j_call: TRBJ1-3; d_call: NA; clone_size: NA; cdr3_aa: CASSPPGTSGNTIYF; cdr3_nt: TGTGCCAGCTCACCACCGGGGACTTCTGGAAACACCATATATTTT
v_call: TRBV4-1; j_call: TRBJ2-7; d_call: TRBD2; clone_size: NA; cdr3_aa: CASSQAGGGYF; cdr3_nt: TGCGCCAGCAGCCAAGCTGGGGGGGGATACTTC
v_call: TRBV5-1; j_call: TRBJ1-2; d_call: NA; clone_size: many; cdr3_aa: CASSLRGNYGYTF; cdr3_nt: TGCGCCAGCAGCTTGCGGGGAAACTATGGCTACACCTTC
v_call: TRBV4-3; j_call: TRBJ1-2; d_call: TRBD1; clone_size: NA; cdr3_aa: CASSQSTGSNYGYTF; cdr3_nt: TGCGCCAGCAGCCAATCGACAGGGTCTAACTATGGCTACACCTTC
v_call: TRBV7-9; j_call: TRBJ1-2; d_call: NA; clone_size: few; cdr3_aa: CASSRDGHYGYTF; cdr3_nt: TGTGCCAGCAGCAGGGACGGTCACTATGGCTACACCTTC
v_call: TRBV5-5; j_call: TRBJ2-5; d_call: NA; clone_size: NA; cdr3_aa: CASSLGGLETQYF; cdr3_nt: TGTGCCAGCAGCTTGGGGGGGCTGGAGACCCAGTACTTC
v_call: TRBV6-2/TRBV6-3; j_call: TRBJ1-5; d_call: NA; clone_size: NA; cdr3_aa: CASSYGADNQPQHF; cdr3_nt: TGTGCCAGCAGTTACGGGGCAGACAATCAGCCCCAGCATTTT
v_call: TRBV5-1; j_call: TRBJ1-4; d_call: TRBD1; clone_size: NA; cdr3_aa: CASSSGTVNEKLFF; cdr3_nt: TGCGCCAGCAGCTCCGGGACAGTAAATGAAAAACTGTTTTTT
v_call: TRBV19; j_call: TRBJ1-1; d_call: NA; clone_size: NA; cdr3_aa: CASSPDDYRAEAFF; cdr3_nt: TGTGCCAGTAGTCCCGACGACTACAGGGCTGAAGCTTTCTTT
v_call: TRBV2; j_call: TRBJ2-3; d_call: TRBD2; clone_size: NA; cdr3_aa: CASMPAGGFTDTQYF; cdr3_nt: TGTGCCAGCATGCCGGCGGGGGGGTTCACAGATACGCAGTATTTT
v_call: TRBV29-1; j_call: TRBJ2-3; d_call: TRBD2; clone_size: NA; cdr3_aa: CSVDSSGGTDTQYF; cdr3_nt: TGCAGCGTTGATTCTAGCGGGGGGACAGATACGCAGTATTTT
v_call: TRBV10-3; j_call: TRBJ1-2; d_call: TRBD1; clone_size: NA; cdr3_aa: CAISERTGPFDGYTF; cdr3_nt: TGTGCCATCAGTGAGCGGACAGGACCGTTTGATGGCTACACCTTC
v_call: TRBV4-1; j_call: TRBJ2-4; d_call: TRBD1; clone_size: NA; cdr3_aa: CASSFTPGGQNIQYF; cdr3_nt: TGCGCCAGCAGCTTTACTCCAGGGGGCCAGAACATTCAGTACTTC
v_call: TRBV19; j_call: TRBJ2-3; d_call: NA; clone_size: once; cdr3_aa: CASSIRIGVRADTQYF; cdr3_nt: TGTGCCAGTAGTATTCGGATAGGGGTAAGGGCAGATACGCAGTATTTT
v_call: TRBV9; j_call: TRBJ2-5; d_call: TRBD1; clone_size: once; cdr3_aa: CASSFRTGAEETQYF; cdr3_nt: TGTGCCAGCAGCTTCCGGACAGGGGCCGAGGAGACCCAGTACTTC
v_call: TRBV11-2; j_call: TRBJ1-1; d_call: NA; clone_size: few; cdr3_aa: CASSLVGLNTEAFF; cdr3_nt: TGTGCCAGCAGCTTAGTCGGTTTGAACACTGAAGCTTTCTTT
v_call: TRBV7-9; j_call: TRBJ2-5; d_call: NA; clone_size: NA; cdr3_aa: CASSFYRVVETQYF; cdr3_nt: TGTGCCAGCAGCTTCTACAGGGTAGTGGAGACCCAGTACTTC
v_call: TRBV6-2/TRBV6-3; j_call: TRBJ1-2; d_call: TRBD1; clone_size: NA; cdr3_aa: CASSYGTGDSGYTF; cdr3_nt: TGTGCCAGCAGTTACGGGACAGGGGATTCTGGCTACACCTTC
v_call: TRBV3-1/TRBV3-2; j_call: TRBJ1-3; d_call: TRBD1; clone_size: NA; cdr3_aa: CASSQEYRGGGNTIYF; cdr3_nt: TGTGCCAGCAGCCAAGAATACAGGGGAGGCGGAAACACCATATATTTT
v_call: TRBV2; j_call: TRBJ1-4; d_call: NA; clone_size: NA; cdr3_aa: CASRQAQVEKLFF; cdr3_nt: TGTGCCAGCAGACAGGCGCAGGTTGAAAAACTGTTTTTT
v_call: TRBV27; j_call: TRBJ1-3; d_call: NA; clone_size: NA; cdr3_aa: CASSLNRLSGNTIYF; cdr3_nt: TGTGCCAGCAGTTTAAACAGGCTCTCTGGAAACACCATATATTTT
v_call: TRBV6-5; j_call: TRBJ2-7; d_call: TRBD2; clone_size: NA; cdr3_aa: CASSYRRGAAEQYF; cdr3_nt: TGTGCCAGCAGTTACAGGCGGGGGGCGGCCGAGCAGTACTTC
v_call: TRBV3-1/TRBV3-2; j_call: TRBJ2-2; d_call: TRBD1; clone_size: NA; cdr3_aa: CASSAGTGGSGELFF; cdr3_nt: TGTGCCAGCAGCGCCGGGACAGGGGGTTCCGGGGAGCTGTTTTTT
v_call: TRBV28; j_call: TRBJ1-4; d_call: NA; clone_size: once; cdr3_aa: CASSSWGAPTNEKLFF; cdr3_nt: TGTGCCAGCAGTTCATGGGGGGCTCCAACTAATGAAAAACTGTTTTTT
v_call: TRBV30; j_call: TRBJ1-5; d_call: TRBD1; clone_size: NA; cdr3_aa: CAWSRQGSNQPQHF; cdr3_nt: TGTGCCTGGAGTAGACAGGGGAGCAATCAGCCCCAGCATTTT
v_call: TRBV5-1; j_call: TRBJ1-4; d_call: NA; clone_size: NA; cdr3_aa: CASSLGQRSEKLFF; cdr3_nt: TGCGCCAGCAGCTTGGGACAGAGGTCCGAAAAACTGTTTTTT
v_call: TRBV7-6; j_call: TRBJ1-2; d_call: TRBD1; clone_size: NA; cdr3_aa: CASSLGTGFNYGYTF; cdr3_nt: TGTGCCAGCAGCTTAGGGACAGGCTTTAACTATGGCTACACCTTC
v_call: TRBV29-1; j_call: TRBJ2-3; d_call: TRBD2; clone_size: NA; cdr3_aa: CSARGLAGDSTGTDTQYF; cdr3_nt: TGCAGCGCCCGAGGACTAGCGGGGGATTCAACGGGCACAGATACGCAGTATTTT
v_call: TRBV6-7; j_call: TRBJ2-2; d_call: NA; clone_size: few; cdr3_aa: CASNYSGTYTGELFF; cdr3_nt: TGTGCCAGCAACTACTCCGGGACTTACACCGGGGAGCTGTTTTTT
v_call: TRBV15; j_call: TRBJ2-3; d_call: TRBD2; clone_size: NA; cdr3_aa: CATGRGRTSGNQYF; cdr3_nt: TGTGCCACCGGCCGAGGACGGACTAGCGGGAATCAGTATTTT
v_call: TRBV9; j_call: TRBJ2-5; d_call: TRBD2; clone_size: NA; cdr3_aa: CASSVTSGGGKETQYF; cdr3_nt: TGTGCCAGCAGCGTAACTAGCGGGGGAGGCAAAGAGACCCAGTACTTC
v_call: TRBV29-1; j_call: TRBJ1-3; d_call: NA; clone_size: once; cdr3_aa: CSVLSGNTIYF; cdr3_nt: TGCAGCGTTCTGTCTGGAAACACCATATATTTT
v_call: TRBV6-6; j_call: TRBJ1-2; d_call: NA; clone_size: NA; cdr3_aa: CASSDLVIFGYTF; cdr3_nt: TGTGCCAGCAGTGACTTAGTCATCTTTGGCTACACCTTC
v_call: TRBV9; j_call: TRBJ2-5; d_call: TRBD2; clone_size: once; cdr3_aa: CASSFSGGTEETQYF; cdr3_nt: TGTGCCAGCAGCTTTAGCGGGGGGACCGAAGAGACCCAGTACTTC
v_call: TRBV19; j_call: TRBJ1-3; d_call: TRBD1; clone_size: NA; cdr3_aa: CASRDRAGNTIYF; cdr3_nt: TGTGCCAGTAGGGACAGGGCTGGAAACACCATATATTTT
v_call: TRBV3-1/TRBV3-2; j_call: TRBJ2-5; d_call: NA; clone_size: NA; cdr3_aa: CASSQDQNQETQYF; cdr3_nt: TGTGCCAGCAGCCAAGATCAGAACCAAGAGACCCAGTACTTC
v_call: TRBV18; j_call: TRBJ2-5; d_call: NA; clone_size: NA; cdr3_aa: CASSPTSETQYF; cdr3_nt: TGTGCCAGCTCACCCACGAGTGAGACCCAGTACTTC
v_call: TRBV7-2; j_call: TRBJ1-2; d_call: TRBD1; clone_size: NA; cdr3_aa: CASNPGQGVFGYTF; cdr3_nt: TGTGCCAGCAACCCGGGACAGGGAGTATTCGGCTACACCTTC
v_call: TRBV4-2; j_call: TRBJ2-5; d_call: TRBD2; clone_size: once; cdr3_aa: CASSQDPGGETQYF; cdr3_nt: TGTGCCAGCAGCCAAGATCCCGGGGGGGAGACCCAGTACTTC
v_call: TRBV18; j_call: TRBJ1-1; d_call: NA; clone_size: NA; cdr3_aa: CASSPTGRYSAFF; cdr3_nt: TGTGCCAGCTCACCAACCGGGAGATACTCAGCTTTCTTT
v_call: TRBV18; j_call: TRBJ2-2; d_call: TRBD1; clone_size: once; cdr3_aa: CASSPYPIIQGASTGELFF; cdr3_nt: TGTGCCAGCTCACCGTACCCTATAATACAGGGGGCGAGCACCGGGGAGCTGTTTTTT
v_call: TRBV12-3/TRBV12-4; j_call: TRBJ1-1; d_call: NA; clone_size: NA; cdr3_aa: CASSFEVGEAFF; cdr3_nt: TGTGCCAGCAGTTTTGAGGTTGGTGAAGCTTTCTTT
v_call: TRBV27; j_call: TRBJ1-2; d_call: TRBD1; clone_size: NA; cdr3_aa: CASSTRTGPPGENTF; cdr3_nt: TGTGCCAGCAGTACCAGGACAGGGCCCCCTGGAGAAAACACCTTC
v_call: TRBV29-1; j_call: TRBJ2-3; d_call: TRBD2; clone_size: NA; cdr3_aa: CSVEKLAGSTDTQYF; cdr3_nt: TGCAGCGTTGAAAAACTAGCGGGGAGCACAGATACGCAGTATTTT
v_call: TRBV6-5; j_call: TRBJ1-5; d_call: NA; clone_size: NA; cdr3_aa: CASIPDTTVDQPQHF; cdr3_nt: TGTGCCAGCATTCCCGACACGACAGTCGATCAGCCCCAGCATTTT
v_call: TRBV9; j_call: TRBJ2-5; d_call: TRBD2; clone_size: few; cdr3_aa: CASSARLAGETQYF; cdr3_nt: TGTGCCAGCAGCGCAAGACTAGCCGGAGAGACCCAGTACTTC